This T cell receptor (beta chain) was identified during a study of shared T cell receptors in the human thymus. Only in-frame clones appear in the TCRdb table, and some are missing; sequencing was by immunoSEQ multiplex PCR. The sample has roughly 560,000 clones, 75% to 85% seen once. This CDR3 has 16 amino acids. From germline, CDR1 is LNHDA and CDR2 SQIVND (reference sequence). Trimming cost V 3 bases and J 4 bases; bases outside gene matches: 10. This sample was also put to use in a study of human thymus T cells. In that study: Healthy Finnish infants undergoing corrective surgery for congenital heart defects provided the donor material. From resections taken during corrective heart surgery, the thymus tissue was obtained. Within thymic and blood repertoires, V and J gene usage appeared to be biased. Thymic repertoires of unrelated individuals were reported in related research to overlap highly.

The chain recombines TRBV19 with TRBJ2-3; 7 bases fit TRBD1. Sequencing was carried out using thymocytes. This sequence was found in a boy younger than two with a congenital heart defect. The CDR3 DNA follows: TGTGCCAGTAGTATGCCTGGCAGGGGGACCGCAGATACGCAGTATTTT. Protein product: CASSMPGRGTADTQYF. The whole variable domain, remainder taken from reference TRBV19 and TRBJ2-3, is DGGITQSPKYLFRKEGQNVTLSCEQNLNHDAMYWYRQDPGQGLRLIYYSQIVNDFQKGDIAEGYSVSREKKESFPLTVTSAQKNPTAFYLCASSMPGRGTADTQYFGPGTRLTVL.